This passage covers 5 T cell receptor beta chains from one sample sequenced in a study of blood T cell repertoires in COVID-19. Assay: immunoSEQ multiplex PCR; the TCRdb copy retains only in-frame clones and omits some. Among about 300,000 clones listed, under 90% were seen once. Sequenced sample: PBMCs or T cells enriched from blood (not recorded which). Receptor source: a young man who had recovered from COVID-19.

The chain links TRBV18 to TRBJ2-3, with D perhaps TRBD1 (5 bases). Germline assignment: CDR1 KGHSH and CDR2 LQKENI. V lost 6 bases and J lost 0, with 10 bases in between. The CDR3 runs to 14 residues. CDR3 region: CASSRQTSTDTQYF. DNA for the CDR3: TGTGCCAGCTCTCGACAGACTAGCACAGATACGCAGTATTTT. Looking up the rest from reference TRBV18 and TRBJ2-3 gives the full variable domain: NAGVMQNPRHLVRRRGQEARLRCSPMKGHSHVYWYRQLPEEGLKFMVYLQKENIIDESGMPKERFSAEFPKEGPSILRIQQVVRGDSAAYFCASSRQTSTDTQYFGPGTRLTVL.

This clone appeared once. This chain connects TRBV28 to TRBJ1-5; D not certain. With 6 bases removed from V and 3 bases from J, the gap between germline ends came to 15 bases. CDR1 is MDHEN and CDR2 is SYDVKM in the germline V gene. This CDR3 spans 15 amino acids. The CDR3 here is CASRPHVGVNQPQHF. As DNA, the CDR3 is TGTGCCAGCAGACCCCATGTCGGGGTCAATCAGCCCCAGCATTTT. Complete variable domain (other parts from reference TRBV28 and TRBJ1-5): DVKVTQSSRYLVKRTGEKVFLECVQDMDHENMFWYRQDPGLGLRLIYFSYDVKMKEKGDIPEGYSVSREKKERFSLILESASTNQTSMYLCASRPHVGVNQPQHFGDGTRLSIL.

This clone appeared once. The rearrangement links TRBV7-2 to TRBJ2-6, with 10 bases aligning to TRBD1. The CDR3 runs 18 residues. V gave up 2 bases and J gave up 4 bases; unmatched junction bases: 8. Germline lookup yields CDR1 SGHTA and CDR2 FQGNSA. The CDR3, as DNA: TGTGCCAGCAGCTTAAGGAGACAGGGGGCGAGAGGGGCCAACGTCCTGACTTTC. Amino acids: CASSLRRQGARGANVLTF.

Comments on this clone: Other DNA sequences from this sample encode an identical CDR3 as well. CDR3 DNA: TGCGCCAGCAGCCTCGGGACTAGTAGAGAGACCCAGTACTTC. Amino acid sequence: CASSLGTSRETQYF. The chain combines TRBV5-1 with TRBJ2-5; 8 bases fit TRBD2. Trimming at V came to 4 bases and at J to 4 bases, leaving 6 bases not matched to a gene. Germline loops: CDR1 SGHRS, CDR2 YFSETQ. The CDR3 is 14 residues long. Together with reference TRBV5-1 and TRBJ2-5, the CDR3 gives the full variable domain: KAGVTQTPRYLIKTRGQQVTLSCSPISGHRSVSWYQQTPGQGLQFLFEYFSETQRNKGNFPGRFSGRQFSNSRSEMNVSTLELGDSALYLCASSLGTSRETQYFGPGTRLLVL.

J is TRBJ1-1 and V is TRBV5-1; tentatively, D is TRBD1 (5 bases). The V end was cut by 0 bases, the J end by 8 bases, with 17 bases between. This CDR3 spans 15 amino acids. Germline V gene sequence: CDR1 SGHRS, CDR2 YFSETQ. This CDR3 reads CASSLVGEGQKEAFF. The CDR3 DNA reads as TGCGCCAGCAGCTTGGTCGGGGAGGGGCAGAAGGAAGCTTTCTTT.